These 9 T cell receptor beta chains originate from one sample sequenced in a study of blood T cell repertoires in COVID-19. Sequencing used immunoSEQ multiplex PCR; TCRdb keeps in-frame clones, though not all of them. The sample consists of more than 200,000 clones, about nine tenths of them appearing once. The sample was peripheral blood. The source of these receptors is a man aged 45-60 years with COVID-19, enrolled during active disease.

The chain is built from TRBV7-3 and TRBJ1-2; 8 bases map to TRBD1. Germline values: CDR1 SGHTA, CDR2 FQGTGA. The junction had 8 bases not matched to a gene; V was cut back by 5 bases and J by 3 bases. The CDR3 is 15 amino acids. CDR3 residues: CASSAETGAHYGYTF. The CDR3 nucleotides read TGTGCCAGCAGCGCCGAGACAGGGGCGCACTATGGCTACACCTTC.

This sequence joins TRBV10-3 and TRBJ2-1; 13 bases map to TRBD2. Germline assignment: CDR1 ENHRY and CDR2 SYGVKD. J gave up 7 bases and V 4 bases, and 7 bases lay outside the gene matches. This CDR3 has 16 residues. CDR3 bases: TGTGCCATCAGTGGGGGAGGGACTAGCGGGATTAATGAGCAGTTCTTC. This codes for CAISGGGTSGINEQFF.

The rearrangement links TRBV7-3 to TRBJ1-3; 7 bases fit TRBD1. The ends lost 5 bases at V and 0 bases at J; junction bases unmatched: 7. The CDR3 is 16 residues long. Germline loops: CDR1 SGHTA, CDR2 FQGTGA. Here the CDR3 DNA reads TGTGCCAGCAGCACTGGGACAGCCAGCTCTGGAAACACCATATATTTT. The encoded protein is CASSTGTASSGNTIYF.

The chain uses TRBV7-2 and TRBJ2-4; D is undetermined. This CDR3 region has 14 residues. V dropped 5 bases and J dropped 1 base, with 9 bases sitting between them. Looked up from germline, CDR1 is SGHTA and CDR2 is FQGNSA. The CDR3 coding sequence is TGTGCCAGCAGCCCCACATACGCCAAAAACATTCAGTACTTC. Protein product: CASSPTYAKNIQYF.

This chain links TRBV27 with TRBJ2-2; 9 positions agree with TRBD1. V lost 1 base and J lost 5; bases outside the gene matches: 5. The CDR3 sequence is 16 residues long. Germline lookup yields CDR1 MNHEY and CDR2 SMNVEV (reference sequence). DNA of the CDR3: TGTGCCAGCAGTTTATGGACAGGGGTAGGAACCGGGGAGCTGTTTTTT. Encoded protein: CASSLWTGVGTGELFF.

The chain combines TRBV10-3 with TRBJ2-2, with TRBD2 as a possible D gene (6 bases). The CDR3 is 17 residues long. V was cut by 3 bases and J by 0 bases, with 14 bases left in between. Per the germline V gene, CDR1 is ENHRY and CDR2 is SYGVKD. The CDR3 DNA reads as TGTGCCATCAGTGACCCGGGACTGATCGCGAACACCGGGGAGCTGTTTTTT. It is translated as CAISDPGLIANTGELFF.

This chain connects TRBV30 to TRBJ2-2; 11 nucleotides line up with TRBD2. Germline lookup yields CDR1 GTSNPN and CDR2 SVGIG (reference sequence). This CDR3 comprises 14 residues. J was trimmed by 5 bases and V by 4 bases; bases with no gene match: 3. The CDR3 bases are TGTGCCTGGAAGACTAGCGGGATAACCGGGGAGCTGTTTTTT. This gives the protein CAWKTSGITGELFF. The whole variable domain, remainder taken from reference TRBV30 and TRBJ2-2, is SQTIHQWPATLVQPVGSPLSLECTVEGTSNPNLYWYRQAAGRGLQLLFYSVGIGQISSEVPQNLSASRPQDRQFILSSKKLLLSDSGFYLCAWKTSGITGELFFGEGSRLTVL.

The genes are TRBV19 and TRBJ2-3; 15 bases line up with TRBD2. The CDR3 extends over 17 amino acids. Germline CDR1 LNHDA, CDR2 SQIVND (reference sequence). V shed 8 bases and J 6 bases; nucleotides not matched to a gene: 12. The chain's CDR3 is CASQNGLAGGAADTQYF. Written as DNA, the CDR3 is TGTGCCAGTCAAAATGGACTAGCGGGAGGGGCAGCGGATACGCAGTATTTT.

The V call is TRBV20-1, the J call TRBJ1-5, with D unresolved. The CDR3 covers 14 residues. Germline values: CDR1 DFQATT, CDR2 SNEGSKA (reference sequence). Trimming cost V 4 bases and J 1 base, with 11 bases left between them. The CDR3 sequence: CSANEGASNQPQHF. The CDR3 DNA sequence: TGCAGTGCTAATGAGGGCGCGAGCAATCAGCCCCAGCATTTT.